The sequence of this TCR beta chain was determined in a study of metastatic and nonmetastatic thyroid tumors. Authors' analysis steps: Across clinicopathological groups, CDR3 differences served as the basis for building a distant-metastasis classifier for papillary thyroid cancer. TCRdb re-clonotyped the PCR reads via MiXCR. The V and J calls shown here were made by TCRdb, not taken from the authors' results. The sample includes about 52,000 clones, approximately 17% of them seen just once. Every patient was untreated before thyroid surgery. The CDR3 loop spans 14 amino acids. V was shortened by 0 bases and J by 7 bases, with 12 bases between the two germline ends. This clone has a handful of counts. What it binds is unknown. Whole-study results and caveats: For both blood and tumor, malignant thyroid tumors reportedly showed significantly higher TCR beta diversity than benign nodules did.

This receptor was taken from a female donor with papillary thyroid cancer or a benign thyroid nodule (not recorded which). Some clones in this sample may be carry-over from other donors' samples. Sequencing input: blood. The V call is TRBV12-3 or TRBV12-4, the J call TRBJ1-2; no clear D. DNA for the CDR3: TGTGCCAGCAGTTTAGCGGGTGGCAGTGGTGGCTACACCTTC. It yields the protein CASSLAGGSGGYTF.